Shown below are 29 T cell receptor beta chains from a single sample sequenced in a study of blood T cell repertoires in COVID-19. Profiling relied on immunoSEQ multiplex PCR, and the TCRdb table lists in-frame clones only, not all of them. The sample has some 60,000 clones; over 60% are singletons. Input material: peripheral blood. Every receptor here comes from a man younger than 45 with COVID-19, enrolled during active disease.

There are a few counts of this clone. The gene calls are TRBV15 and TRBJ2-7, with a possible D match to TRBD2 (6 bases). V was cut by 0 bases and J by 2 bases, with 11 bases left in between. Germline V gene sequence: CDR1 LNHNV, CDR2 YYDKDF (reference sequence). The CDR3 is 15 residues long. The CDR3 DNA reads as TGTGCCACCAGCAGAGAGCGGGGAGCCCCCTACGAGCAGTACTTC. Encoded protein: CATSRERGAPYEQYF.

This chain joins TRBV11-2 and TRBJ2-7; TRBD2 might be the D (6 bases). This CDR3 has 13 amino acids. In germline, CDR1 is SGHAT, CDR2 FQNNGV. V lost 1 base and J lost 6, with 10 bases in between. The CDR3 loop reads CASSLGEATEQYF. The CDR3 nucleotides are TGTGCCAGCAGCTTAGGGGAGGCAACCGAGCAGTACTTC.

V gene TRBV12-5 combines with J gene TRBJ1-4; the match to TRBD1 covers 10 bases. CDR3 length: 18 amino acids. The germline gives CDR1 LGHNT, CDR2 FRNRAP. The trim removed 7 bases at V and 6 bases at J, leaving 17 bases unmatched. In DNA form, the CDR3 reads TGTGCTAGTGTTCACAAAAAACCGGGGACAGGGGAAGATGAAAAACTGTTTTTT. Its translation: CASVHKKPGTGEDEKLFF.

DNA for the CDR3: TGTGCCAGCAGTCAGGGGATACATCAGCCCCAGCATTTT. Translation: CASSQGIHQPQHF. This sequence joins TRBV6-4 and TRBJ1-5; a possible D gene is TRBD1 (6 bases). The length of the CDR3 is 13 residues. Trimming left V 5 bases short and J 5 bases short, with 10 bases between. The V gene's germline CDR1 is MRHNA and CDR2 SNTAGT.

The V call is TRBV30, the J call TRBJ2-7; 11 bases map to TRBD1. The CDR3 is 16 residues long. Germline CDR1 is GTSNPN and CDR2 is SVGIG (reference sequence). The V segment lost 5 bases and the J segment 5 bases; nucleotides outside the gene matches: 14. The chain's CDR3 is CAWGPTRTGGRNEQYF. Written as DNA, the CDR3 is TGTGCCTGGGGACCCACCCGGACAGGGGGCCGGAACGAGCAGTACTTC.

In nucleotides, the CDR3 is TGTGCCAGCAGCTTAGGAGCGGGAGTGTACGAGCAGTACTTC. It specifies CASSLGAGVYEQYF. The J gene is TRBJ2-7, the V gene TRBV7-6; 8 bases align to TRBD2. This CDR3 spans 14 amino acids. The ends lost 1 base at V and 4 bases at J; junction bases unmatched: 3. Germline CDR1 and CDR2: SGHVS and FNYEAQ.

Here the CDR3 DNA reads TGTGCCAGCAGCCAAGGTAGACAGGCAAGTTCAGATACGCAGTATTTT. Its protein product is CASSQGRQASSDTQYF. This chain uses TRBV4-2 with TRBJ2-3; the D gene is possibly TRBD1 (6 bases). V gave up 1 base and J gave up 4 bases, with 15 bases separating them. The V gene's germline CDR1 is LGHNA and CDR2 YNFKEQ. CDR3 size: 16 residues.

The gene calls are TRBV6-5 and TRBJ1-5, with TRBD1 identical over 7 bases. With 6 bases clipped from V and 5 bases from J, the junction kept 10 bases outside the gene matches. CDR1 and CDR2 from the germline V gene are MNHEY and SVGAGI. CDR3 length equals 15 residues. The CDR3 DNA reads TGTGCCAGCAGCCAGTCAATAACAGGGGATCAGCCCCAGCATTTT. Its translation is CASSQSITGDQPQHF.

This chain connects TRBV15 to TRBJ1-4; D possibly corresponds to TRBD1 (6 bases). Trimming cost V 9 bases and J 7 bases, with 12 bases left between them. The CDR3 length is 12 residues. CDR1 is LNHNV, CDR2 YYDKDF, per germline (reference sequence). CDR3 nucleotides: TGTGCCACACAGGGACCGGGTGAAAAACTGTTTTTT. It codes for CATQGPGEKLFF.

The rearrangement uses TRBV7-3 and TRBJ2-3, with TRBD1 matching over 9 bases. V lost 8 bases and J lost 4; bases outside the gene matches: 4. There are 13 residues in the CDR3. Germline CDR1 is SGHTA and CDR2 is FQGTGA. CDR3 sequence: CASGTGLADTQYF. CDR3 nucleotide sequence: TGTGCCAGCGGGACAGGGTTGGCAGATACGCAGTATTTT. Full variable domain (remainder filled in from reference TRBV7-3 and TRBJ2-3): GAGVSQTPSNKVTEKGKYVELRCDPISGHTALYWYRQSLGQGPEFLIYFQGTGAADDSGLPNDRFFAVRPEGSVSTLKIQRTERGDSAVYLCASGTGLADTQYFGPGTRLTVL.

V usage is TRBV7-8 and J usage is TRBJ2-2; 15 positions match TRBD2. Germline V gives CDR1 SGHVS, CDR2 FQNEAQ. Trimming took 5 bases from V and 5 from J; bases not matched to a gene: 9. The CDR3 is 18 amino acids. CDR3 DNA sequence: TGTGCCAGCAGCCCCGGACTAGCGGGAGGGCCTCAGACCGGGGAGCTGTTTTTT. It specifies CASSPGLAGGPQTGELFF.

The V gene is TRBV5-1, the J gene TRBJ1-2; possibly TRBD1 for D (6 bases). CDR3 length equals 12 residues. Trimming cost V 0 bases and J 13 bases, with 13 bases left between them. From germline, CDR1 is SGHRS and CDR2 YFSETQ. DNA for the CDR3: TGCGCCAGCAGCTTGGACAGGGCGTCTCTCACCTTC. Protein: CASSLDRASLTF. The full variable domain, with the rest looked up from reference TRBV5-1 and TRBJ1-2, is KAGVTQTPRYLIKTRGQQVTLSCSPISGHRSVSWYQQTPGQGLQFLFEYFSETQRNKGNFPGRFSGRQFSNSRSEMNVSTLELGDSALYLCASSLDRASLTFGSGTRLTVV.

The V and J genes are TRBV2 and TRBJ1-4; 9 bases are a match to TRBD1. The V and J ends lost 3 bases and 6 bases, in that order; junction bases with no gene match: 5. Germline V gene data show CDR1 as SNHLY and CDR2 as FYNNEI. The CDR3 is made up of 15 amino acids. CDR3 sequence reads: CASSETGGADEKLFF. As DNA, the CDR3 is TGTGCCAGCAGTGAGACAGGGGGGGCAGATGAAAAACTGTTTTTT.

The chain uses TRBV28 and TRBJ1-1; TRBD1 matches at 8 bases. The CDR3 has 14 amino acids. The ends lost 6 bases at V and 5 bases at J; junction bases unmatched: 8. In germline, CDR1 is MDHEN, CDR2 SYDVKM. The CDR3 is CASRRQGAWTEAFF. The CDR3 DNA follows: TGTGCCAGCAGGAGGCAGGGGGCTTGGACTGAAGCTTTCTTT.

As DNA, the CDR3 is TGTGCCAGCGTGGGGCAGACTAACTATGGCTACACCTTC. Translation gives CASVGQTNYGYTF. The V call is TRBV28, the J call TRBJ1-2; D is perhaps TRBD1 (5 bases). The CDR3 runs to 13 residues. V dropped 8 bases and J dropped 0 bases, with 10 bases sitting between them. Germline CDR1 reads MDHEN; CDR2 reads SYDVKM.

The chain has TRBV19 and TRBJ1-1; TRBD1 is a possible D gene (5 bases). This CDR3 has 14 residues. The V gene lost 5 bases and the J gene lost 0 bases, with 10 bases spanning the gap. Germline V gene sequence: CDR1 LNHDA, CDR2 SQIVND (reference sequence). The CDR3 DNA sequence: TGTGCCAGTAGTCTCCGGGGGGTGAACACTGAAGCTTTCTTT. Translating it yields CASSLRGVNTEAFF.

This clone has a single count. CDR3: CASSLQGQKNSPLHF. CDR3 nucleotide sequence: TGCGCCAGCAGTCTCCAGGGACAGAAGAATTCACCCCTCCACTTT. The chain has TRBV5-1 and TRBJ1-6, with 7 bases aligning to TRBD1. The CDR3 extends over 15 amino acids. The germline V gene encodes CDR1 SGHRS and CDR2 YFSETQ. Unmatched junction bases numbered 9, after V lost 5 bases and J lost 7 bases.

This clone has just a few counts. This chain uses TRBV11-1 with TRBJ2-2, with 7 positions matching TRBD2. The CDR3 is 13 amino acids. Germline V lookup: CDR1 SGHAT, CDR2 FQDESV (reference sequence). J gave up 7 bases and V 3 bases, and 2 bases lay outside the gene matches. CDR3 sequence reads: CASSLERGGELFF. Written as DNA, the CDR3 is TGTGCCAGCAGCTTGGAGCGGGGCGGGGAGCTGTTTTTT.

The V call is TRBV5-1, the J call TRBJ2-5; possibly TRBD1 for D (6 bases). V was clipped by 1 base and J by 2 bases, with 12 bases between them. The V gene's germline CDR1 is SGHRS and CDR2 YFSETQ. This CDR3 comprises 15 residues. CDR3 in DNA: TGCGCCAGCAGCTTGATTGGGCAGGGGCAAGAGACCCAGTACTTC. It is translated as CASSLIGQGQETQYF.

The chain is built from TRBV18 and TRBJ2-3; 7 bases are a match to TRBD2. With V trimmed by 3 bases and J by 2 bases, 2 bases remained unmatched. The CDR3 loop spans 14 amino acids. Germline CDR1 and CDR2: KGHSH and LQKENI. The DNA of the CDR3 is TGTGCCAGCTCACCCCGGGAGGACACAGATACGCAGTATTTT. Translated: CASSPREDTDTQYF.

The chain is built from TRBV10-3 and TRBJ2-5, with 9 bases matching TRBD1. The CDR3 length is 17 residues. Trimming cost V 5 bases and J 2 bases; bases outside gene matches: 12. Germline CDR1 ENHRY, CDR2 SYGVKD. Written as DNA, the CDR3 is TGTGCCATCAGTTCGGGACAGGGCGAAATTGGTCAAGAGACCCAGTACTTC. Its translation is CAISSGQGEIGQETQYF.

The chain carries TRBV7-9 and TRBJ2-1; possible D gene TRBD1, 5 bases. Germline V gives CDR1 SEHNR, CDR2 FQNEAQ (reference sequence). The CDR3 covers 13 residues. The V end was cut by 6 bases, the J end by 8 bases, with 14 bases between. The CDR3 nucleotides are TGTGCCAGCAGTAAGAATAGGGGCGATGAGCAGTTCTTC. This sequence encodes CASSKNRGDEQFF.

The sample holds a few counts of this clone. The gene calls are TRBV11-2 and TRBJ2-7, with D unresolved. Germline lookup yields CDR1 SGHAT and CDR2 FQNNGV. V was cut by 5 bases and J by 2 bases, with 16 bases left in between. The CDR3 has 15 residues. The CDR3, as DNA: TGTGCCAGCAGCGCCTCCTCCGACTCTACCTACGAGCAGTACTTC. It is translated as CASSASSDSTYEQYF.

This clone was counted a single time. The genes are TRBV11-1 and TRBJ2-1; D possibly corresponds to TRBD2 (6 bases). Germline V CDR1 and CDR2: SGHAT, FQDESV (reference sequence). The CDR3 spans 13 residues. V was cut by 5 bases and J by 4 bases, with 9 bases left in between. The CDR3 loop reads CASSEEGYNEQFF. The CDR3 DNA sequence: TGTGCCAGCAGCGAGGAGGGGTACAATGAGCAGTTCTTC.

V usage is TRBV16 and J usage is TRBJ1-2; no definite D call. Germline CDR1 reads KGHSY; CDR2 reads FQNENV. Between the trimmed V and J ends, which lost 2 bases and 0 bases, there was a span of 16 bases. The CDR3 loop spans 17 amino acids. CDR3 protein: CASSQRLNQAANYGYTF. The CDR3 DNA is TGTGCCAGCAGCCAACGTTTGAACCAAGCGGCTAACTATGGCTACACCTTC. Filled out from reference TRBV16 and TRBJ1-2, the complete variable domain reads GEEVAQTPKHLVRGEGQKAKLYCAPIKGHSYVFWYQQVLKNEFKFLISFQNENVFDETGMPKERFSAKCLPNSPCSLEIQATKLEDSAVYFCASSQRLNQAANYGYTFGSGTRLTVV.

CDR3 in amino acids: CATRQTSAADNEQFF. CDR3 coding DNA: TGTGCCACTAGGCAGACTAGCGCGGCAGACAATGAGCAGTTCTTC. This sequence joins TRBV10-3 and TRBJ2-1, with 8 bases identical to TRBD2. The CDR3 runs to 15 residues. The V gene end was trimmed by 10 bases and the J gene end by 5 bases; junction bases not matched to a gene: 13. The germline V gene encodes CDR1 ENHRY and CDR2 SYGVKD.

V gene TRBV24-1 combines with J gene TRBJ2-3; 7 bases map to TRBD2. Germline V gene lookup returns CDR1 KGHDR and CDR2 SFDVKD. There are 14 residues in the CDR3. After removal of 9 bases from V and 5 bases from J, the junction contained 10 bases not matched to a gene. CDR3 amino acids: CATSTAGGRDTQYF. DNA of the CDR3: TGTGCCACCTCCACCGCCGGGGGGAGAGATACGCAGTATTTT.

The V gene is TRBV6-1, the J gene TRBJ1-2; 10 bases match TRBD1. Unmatched junction bases numbered 6, after V lost 3 bases and J lost 2 bases. The germline CDR1 and CDR2 sequences are MNHNS and SASEGT. This CDR3 has 16 amino acids. This CDR3 is CASSETLDRGNYGYTF. CDR3 DNA: TGTGCCAGCAGTGAGACCCTGGACAGGGGGAACTATGGCTACACCTTC.

This chain connects TRBV19 to TRBJ1-1; TRBD1 matches at 8 bases. CDR1 is LNHDA and CDR2 is SQIVND in the germline V gene (reference sequence). The CDR3 consists of 14 residues. V trimming: 6 bases; J trimming: 6 bases; junction bases outside the gene matches: 9. In DNA, the CDR3 is TGTGCCAGTAGCACTGGACAGGGATCTGCTGAAGCTTTCTTT. Translating gives CASSTGQGSAEAFF.